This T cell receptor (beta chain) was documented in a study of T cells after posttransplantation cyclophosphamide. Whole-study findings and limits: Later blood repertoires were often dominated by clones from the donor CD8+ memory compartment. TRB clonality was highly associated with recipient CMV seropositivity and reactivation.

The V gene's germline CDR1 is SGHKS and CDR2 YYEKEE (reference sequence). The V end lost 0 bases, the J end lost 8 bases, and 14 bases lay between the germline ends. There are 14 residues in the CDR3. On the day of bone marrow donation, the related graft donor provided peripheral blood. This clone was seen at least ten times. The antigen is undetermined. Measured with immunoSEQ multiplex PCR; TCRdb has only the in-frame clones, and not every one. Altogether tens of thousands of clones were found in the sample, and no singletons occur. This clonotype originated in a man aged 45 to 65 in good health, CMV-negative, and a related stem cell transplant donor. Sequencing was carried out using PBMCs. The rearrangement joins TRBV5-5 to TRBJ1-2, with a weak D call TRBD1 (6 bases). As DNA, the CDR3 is TGTGCCAGCAGCTTGGGGTCGGACAGTTGGGGCTACACCTTC. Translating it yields CASSLGSDSWGYTF. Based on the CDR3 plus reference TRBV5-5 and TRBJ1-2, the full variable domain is DAGVTQSPTHLIKTRGQQVTLRCSPISGHKSVSWYQQVLGQGPQFIFQYYEKEERGRGNFPDRFSARQFPNYSSELNVNALLLGDSALYLCASSLGSDSWGYTFGSGTRLTVV.